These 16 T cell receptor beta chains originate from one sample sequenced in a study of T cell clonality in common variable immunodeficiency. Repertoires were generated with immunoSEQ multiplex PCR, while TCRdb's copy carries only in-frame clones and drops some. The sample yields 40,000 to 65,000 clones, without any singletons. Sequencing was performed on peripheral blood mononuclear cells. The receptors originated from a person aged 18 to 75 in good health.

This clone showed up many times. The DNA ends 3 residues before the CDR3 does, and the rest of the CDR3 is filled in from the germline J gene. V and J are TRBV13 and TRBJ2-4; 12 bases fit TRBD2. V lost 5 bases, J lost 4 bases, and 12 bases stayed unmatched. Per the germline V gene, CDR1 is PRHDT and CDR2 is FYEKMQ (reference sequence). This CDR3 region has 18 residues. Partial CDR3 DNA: TGTGCCAGCAGCCCGACTGGGCTAGCGGGAGGGCCTAAAAACATT. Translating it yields CASSPTGLAGGPKNI. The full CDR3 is CASSPTGLAGGPKNIQYF.

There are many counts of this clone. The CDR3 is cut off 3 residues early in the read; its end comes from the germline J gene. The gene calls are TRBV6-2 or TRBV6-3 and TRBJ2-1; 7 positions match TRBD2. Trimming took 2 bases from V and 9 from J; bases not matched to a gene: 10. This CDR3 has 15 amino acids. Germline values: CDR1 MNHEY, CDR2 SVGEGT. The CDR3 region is CASSYTGLTSVEQFF. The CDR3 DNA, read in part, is TGTGCCAGCAGTTACACTGGCCTAACTAGCGTTGAG.

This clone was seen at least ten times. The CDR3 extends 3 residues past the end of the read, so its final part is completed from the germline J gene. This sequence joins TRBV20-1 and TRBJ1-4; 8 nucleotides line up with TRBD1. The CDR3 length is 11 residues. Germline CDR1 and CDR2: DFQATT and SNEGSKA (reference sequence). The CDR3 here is CSAIWTGKLFF. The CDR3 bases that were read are TGCAGTGCTATTTGGACAGGGAAA.

The CDR3 region is CASSLTPWSEAFF. CDR3 bases read: TGTGCCAGCAGCTTAACTCCGTGGTCTGAA. The rearrangement uses TRBV7-9 and TRBJ1-1, with no clear D. The read ends 3 residues early relative to the CDR3; the germline J gene fills the gap. Trimming removed 2 bases from V and 6 bases from J, with 10 bases in between. The CDR3 length is 13 residues. Germline CDR1 reads SEHNR; CDR2 reads FQNEAQ (reference sequence).

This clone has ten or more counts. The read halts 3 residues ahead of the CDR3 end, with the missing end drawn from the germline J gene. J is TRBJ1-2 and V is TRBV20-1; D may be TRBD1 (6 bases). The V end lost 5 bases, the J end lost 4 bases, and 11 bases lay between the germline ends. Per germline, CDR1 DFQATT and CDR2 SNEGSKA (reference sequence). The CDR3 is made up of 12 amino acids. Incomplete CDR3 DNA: TGCAGTGCTTACAGGGTACTCTATGGC. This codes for CSAYRVLYG. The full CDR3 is CSAYRVLYGYTF.

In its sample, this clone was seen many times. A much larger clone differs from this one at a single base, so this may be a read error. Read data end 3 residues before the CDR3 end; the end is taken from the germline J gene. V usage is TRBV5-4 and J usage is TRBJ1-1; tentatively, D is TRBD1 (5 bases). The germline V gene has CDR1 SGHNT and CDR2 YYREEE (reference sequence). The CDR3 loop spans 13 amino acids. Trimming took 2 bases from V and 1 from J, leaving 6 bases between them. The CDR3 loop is CASSLTGNTEAFF. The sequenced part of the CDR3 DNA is TGTGCCAGCAGCTTAACAGGGAACACTGAA. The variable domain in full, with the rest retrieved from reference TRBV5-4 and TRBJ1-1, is ETGVTQSPTHLIKTRGQQVTLRCSSQSGHNTVSWYQQALGQGPQFIFQYYREEENGRGNFPPRFSGLQFPNYSSELNVNALELDDSALYLCASSLTGNTEAFFGQGTRLTVV.

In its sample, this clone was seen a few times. CDR3 sequence reads: CASDRGQSNQPQYF. Partial CDR3 DNA: TGTGCCTCAGATAGGGGACAGAGCAATCAGCCG. The rearrangement links TRBV19 to TRBJ2-3; 7 positions match TRBD1. Read sequence stops 3 residues before the CDR3 end, and the germline J gene provides the missing end. The CDR3 runs to 14 residues. In germline, CDR1 is LNHDA, CDR2 SQIVND (reference sequence).

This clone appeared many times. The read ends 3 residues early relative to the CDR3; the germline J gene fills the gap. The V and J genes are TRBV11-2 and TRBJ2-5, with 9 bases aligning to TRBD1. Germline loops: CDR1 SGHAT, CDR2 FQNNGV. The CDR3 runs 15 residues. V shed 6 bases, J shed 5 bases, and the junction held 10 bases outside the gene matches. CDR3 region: CASRRPGQGIETQYF. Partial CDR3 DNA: TGTGCCAGCAGGCGCCCGGGACAGGGAATCGAGACC.

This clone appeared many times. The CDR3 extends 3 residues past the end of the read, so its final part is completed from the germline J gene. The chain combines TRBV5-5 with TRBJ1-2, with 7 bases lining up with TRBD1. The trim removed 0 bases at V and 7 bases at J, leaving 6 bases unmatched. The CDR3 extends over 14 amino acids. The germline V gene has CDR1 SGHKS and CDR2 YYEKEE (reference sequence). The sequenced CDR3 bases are TGTGCCAGCAGCTTGGCGGCCGACAGGGCTGGC. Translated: CASSLAADRAG. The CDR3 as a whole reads CASSLAADRAGYTF.

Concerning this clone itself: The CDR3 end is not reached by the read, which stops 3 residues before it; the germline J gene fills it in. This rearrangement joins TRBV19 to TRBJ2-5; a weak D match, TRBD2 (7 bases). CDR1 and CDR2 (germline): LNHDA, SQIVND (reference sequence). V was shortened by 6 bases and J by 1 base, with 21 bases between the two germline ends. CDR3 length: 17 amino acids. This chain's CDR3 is CASRNRGGTGPQETQYF. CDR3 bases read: TGTGCCAGTAGAAATAGGGGGGGCACCGGGCCCCAAGAGACC.

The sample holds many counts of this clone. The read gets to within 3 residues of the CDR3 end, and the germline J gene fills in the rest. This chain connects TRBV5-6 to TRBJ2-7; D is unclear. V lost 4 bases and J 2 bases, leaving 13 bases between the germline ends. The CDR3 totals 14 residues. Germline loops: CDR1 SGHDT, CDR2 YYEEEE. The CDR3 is CASSTRYPPYEQYF. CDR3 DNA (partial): TGTGCCAGCAGCACCAGGTATCCTCCCTACGAG.

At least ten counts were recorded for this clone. The CDR3 loop reads CASSLALRGYTF. CDR3 DNA (partial): TGTGCCAGTAGTTTGGCCCTGAGGGGC. The chain carries TRBV19 and TRBJ1-2; D call uncertain. The read comes to an end 3 residues before the CDR3 does, leaving the germline J gene to fill in the end. The CDR3 sequence is 12 residues long. Germline V gives CDR1 LNHDA, CDR2 SQIVND (reference sequence).

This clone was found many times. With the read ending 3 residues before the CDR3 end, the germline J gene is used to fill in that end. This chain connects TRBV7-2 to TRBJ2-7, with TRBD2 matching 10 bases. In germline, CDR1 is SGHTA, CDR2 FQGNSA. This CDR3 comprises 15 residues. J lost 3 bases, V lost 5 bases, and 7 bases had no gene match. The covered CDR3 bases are TGTGCCAGCAGCCCCAGGACTAGCGGTTTCTACGAG. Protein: CASSPRTSGFYE. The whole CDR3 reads CASSPRTSGFYEQYF.

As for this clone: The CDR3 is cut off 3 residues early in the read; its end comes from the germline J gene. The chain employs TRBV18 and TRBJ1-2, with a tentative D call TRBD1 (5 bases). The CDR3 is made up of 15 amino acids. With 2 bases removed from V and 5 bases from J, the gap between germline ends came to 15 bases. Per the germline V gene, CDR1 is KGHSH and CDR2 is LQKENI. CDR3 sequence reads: CASSPGRRVEYGYTF. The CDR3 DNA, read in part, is TGTGCCAGCTCACCAGGCCGCAGGGTGGAGTATGGC.

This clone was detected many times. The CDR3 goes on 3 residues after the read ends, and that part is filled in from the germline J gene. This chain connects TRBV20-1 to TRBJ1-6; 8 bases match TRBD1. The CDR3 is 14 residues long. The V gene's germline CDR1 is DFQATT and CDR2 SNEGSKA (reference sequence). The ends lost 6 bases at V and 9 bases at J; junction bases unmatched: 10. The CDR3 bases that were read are TGCAGTGCCCGAGTGGACAGGGTGAGTTCACCC. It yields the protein CSARVDRVSSP. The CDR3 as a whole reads CSARVDRVSSPLHF.

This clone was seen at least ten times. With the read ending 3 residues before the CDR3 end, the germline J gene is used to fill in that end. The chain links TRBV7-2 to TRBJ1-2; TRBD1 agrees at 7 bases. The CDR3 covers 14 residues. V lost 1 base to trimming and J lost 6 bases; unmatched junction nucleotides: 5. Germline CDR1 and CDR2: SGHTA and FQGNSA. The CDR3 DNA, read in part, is TGTGCCAGCAGCTTAGTGGCAGGGGGGCATGGC. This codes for CASSLVAGGHG. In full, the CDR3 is CASSLVAGGHGYTF.